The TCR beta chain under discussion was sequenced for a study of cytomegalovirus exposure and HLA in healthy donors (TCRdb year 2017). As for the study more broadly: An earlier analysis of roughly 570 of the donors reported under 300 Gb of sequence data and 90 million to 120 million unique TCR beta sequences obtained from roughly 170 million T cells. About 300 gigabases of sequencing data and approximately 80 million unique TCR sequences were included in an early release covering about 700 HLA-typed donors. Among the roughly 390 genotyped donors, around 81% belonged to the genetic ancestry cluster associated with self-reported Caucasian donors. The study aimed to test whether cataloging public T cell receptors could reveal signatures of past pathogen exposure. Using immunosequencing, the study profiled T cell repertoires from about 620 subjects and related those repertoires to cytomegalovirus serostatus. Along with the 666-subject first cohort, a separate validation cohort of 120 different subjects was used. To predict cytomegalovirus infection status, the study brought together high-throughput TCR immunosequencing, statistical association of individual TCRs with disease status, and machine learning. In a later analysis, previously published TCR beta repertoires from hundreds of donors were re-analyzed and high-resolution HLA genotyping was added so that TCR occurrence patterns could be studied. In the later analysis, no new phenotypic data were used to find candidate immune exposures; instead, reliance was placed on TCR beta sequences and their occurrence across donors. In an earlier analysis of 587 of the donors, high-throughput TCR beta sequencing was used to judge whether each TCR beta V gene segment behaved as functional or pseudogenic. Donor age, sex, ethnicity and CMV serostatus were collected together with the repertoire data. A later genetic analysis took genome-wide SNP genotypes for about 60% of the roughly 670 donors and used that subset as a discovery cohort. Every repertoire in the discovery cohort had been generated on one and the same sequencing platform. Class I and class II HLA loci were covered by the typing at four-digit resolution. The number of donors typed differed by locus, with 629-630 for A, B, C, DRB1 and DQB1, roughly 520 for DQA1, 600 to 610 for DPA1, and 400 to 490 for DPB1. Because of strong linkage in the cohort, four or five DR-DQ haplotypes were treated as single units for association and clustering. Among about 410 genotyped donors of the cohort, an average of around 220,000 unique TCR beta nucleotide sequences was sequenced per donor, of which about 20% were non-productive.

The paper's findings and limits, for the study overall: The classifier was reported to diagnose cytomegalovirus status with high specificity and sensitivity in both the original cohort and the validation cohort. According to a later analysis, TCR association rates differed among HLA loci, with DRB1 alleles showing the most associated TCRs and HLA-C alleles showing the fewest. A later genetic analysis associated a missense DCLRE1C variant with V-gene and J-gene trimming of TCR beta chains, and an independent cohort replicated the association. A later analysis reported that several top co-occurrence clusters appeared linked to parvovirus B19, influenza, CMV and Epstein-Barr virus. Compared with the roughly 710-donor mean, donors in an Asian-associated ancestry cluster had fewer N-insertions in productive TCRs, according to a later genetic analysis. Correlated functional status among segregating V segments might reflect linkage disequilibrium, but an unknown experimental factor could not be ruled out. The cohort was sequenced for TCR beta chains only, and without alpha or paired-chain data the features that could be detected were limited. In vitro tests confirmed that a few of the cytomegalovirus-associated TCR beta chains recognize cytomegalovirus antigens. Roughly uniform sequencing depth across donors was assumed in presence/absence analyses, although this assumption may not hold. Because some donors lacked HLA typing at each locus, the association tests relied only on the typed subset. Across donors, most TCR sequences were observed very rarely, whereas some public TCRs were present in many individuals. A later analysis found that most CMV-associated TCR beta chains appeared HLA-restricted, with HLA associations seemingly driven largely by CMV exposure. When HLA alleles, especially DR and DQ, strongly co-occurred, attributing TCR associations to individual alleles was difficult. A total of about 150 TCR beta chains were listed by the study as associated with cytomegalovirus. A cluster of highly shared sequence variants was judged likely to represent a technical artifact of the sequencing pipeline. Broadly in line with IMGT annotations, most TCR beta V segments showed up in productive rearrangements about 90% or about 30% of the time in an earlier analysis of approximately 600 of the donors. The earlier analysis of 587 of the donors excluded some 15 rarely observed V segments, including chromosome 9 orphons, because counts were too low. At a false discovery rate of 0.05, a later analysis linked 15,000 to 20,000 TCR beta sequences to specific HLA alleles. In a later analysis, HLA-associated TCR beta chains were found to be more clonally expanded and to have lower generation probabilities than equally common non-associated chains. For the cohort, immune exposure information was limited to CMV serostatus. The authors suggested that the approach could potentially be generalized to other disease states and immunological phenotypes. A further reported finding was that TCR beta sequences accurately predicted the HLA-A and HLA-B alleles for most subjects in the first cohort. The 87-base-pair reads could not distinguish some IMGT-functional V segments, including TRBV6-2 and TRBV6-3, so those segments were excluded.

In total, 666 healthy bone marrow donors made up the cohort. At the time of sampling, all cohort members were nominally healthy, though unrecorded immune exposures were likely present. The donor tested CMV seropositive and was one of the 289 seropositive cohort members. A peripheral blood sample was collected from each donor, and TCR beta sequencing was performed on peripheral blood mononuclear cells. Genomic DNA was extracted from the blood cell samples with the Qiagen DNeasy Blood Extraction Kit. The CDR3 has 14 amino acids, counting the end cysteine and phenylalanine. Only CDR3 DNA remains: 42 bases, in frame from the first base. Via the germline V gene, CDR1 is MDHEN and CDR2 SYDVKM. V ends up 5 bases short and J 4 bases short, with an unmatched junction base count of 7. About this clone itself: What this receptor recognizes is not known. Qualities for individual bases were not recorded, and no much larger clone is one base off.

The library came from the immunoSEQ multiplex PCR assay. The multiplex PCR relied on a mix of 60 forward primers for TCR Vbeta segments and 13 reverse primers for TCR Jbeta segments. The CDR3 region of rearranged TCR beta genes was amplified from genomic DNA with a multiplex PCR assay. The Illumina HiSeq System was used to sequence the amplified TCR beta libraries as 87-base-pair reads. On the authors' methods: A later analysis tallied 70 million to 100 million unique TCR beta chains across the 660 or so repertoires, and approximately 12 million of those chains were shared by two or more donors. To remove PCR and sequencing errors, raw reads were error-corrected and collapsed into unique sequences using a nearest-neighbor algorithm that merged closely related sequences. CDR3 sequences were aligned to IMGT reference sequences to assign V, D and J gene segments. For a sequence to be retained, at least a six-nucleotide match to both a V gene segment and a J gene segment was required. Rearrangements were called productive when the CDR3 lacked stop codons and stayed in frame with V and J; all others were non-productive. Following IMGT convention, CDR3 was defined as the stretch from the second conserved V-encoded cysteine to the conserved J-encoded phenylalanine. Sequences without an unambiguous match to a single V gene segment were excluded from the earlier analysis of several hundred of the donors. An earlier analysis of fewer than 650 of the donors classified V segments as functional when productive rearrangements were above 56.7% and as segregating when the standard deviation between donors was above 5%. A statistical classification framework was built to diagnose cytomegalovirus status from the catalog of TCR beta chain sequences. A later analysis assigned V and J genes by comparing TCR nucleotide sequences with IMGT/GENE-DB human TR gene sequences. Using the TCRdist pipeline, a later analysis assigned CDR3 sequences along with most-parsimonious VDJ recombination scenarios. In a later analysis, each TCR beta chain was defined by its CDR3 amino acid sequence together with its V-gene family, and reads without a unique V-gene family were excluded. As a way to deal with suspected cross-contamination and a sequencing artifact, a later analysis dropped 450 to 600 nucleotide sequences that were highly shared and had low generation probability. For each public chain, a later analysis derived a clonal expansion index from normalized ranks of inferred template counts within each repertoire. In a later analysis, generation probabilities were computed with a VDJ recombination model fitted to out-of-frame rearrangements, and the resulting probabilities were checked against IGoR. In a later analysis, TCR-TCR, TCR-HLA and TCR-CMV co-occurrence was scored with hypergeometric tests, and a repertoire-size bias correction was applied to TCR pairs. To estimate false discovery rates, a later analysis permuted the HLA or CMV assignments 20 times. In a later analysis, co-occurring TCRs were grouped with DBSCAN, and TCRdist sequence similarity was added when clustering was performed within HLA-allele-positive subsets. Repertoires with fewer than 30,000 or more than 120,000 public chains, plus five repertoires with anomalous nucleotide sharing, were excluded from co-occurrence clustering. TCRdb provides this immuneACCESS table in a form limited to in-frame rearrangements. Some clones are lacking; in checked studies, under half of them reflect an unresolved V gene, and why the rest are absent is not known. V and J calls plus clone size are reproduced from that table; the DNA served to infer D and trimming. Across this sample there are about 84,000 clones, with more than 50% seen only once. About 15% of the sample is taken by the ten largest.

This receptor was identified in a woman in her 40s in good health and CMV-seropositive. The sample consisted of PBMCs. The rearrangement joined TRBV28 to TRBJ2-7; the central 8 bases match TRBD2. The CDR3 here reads CASSDGLAKYEQYF. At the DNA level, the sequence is TGTGCCAGCAGTGATGGACTAGCTAAATACGAGCAGTACTTC.